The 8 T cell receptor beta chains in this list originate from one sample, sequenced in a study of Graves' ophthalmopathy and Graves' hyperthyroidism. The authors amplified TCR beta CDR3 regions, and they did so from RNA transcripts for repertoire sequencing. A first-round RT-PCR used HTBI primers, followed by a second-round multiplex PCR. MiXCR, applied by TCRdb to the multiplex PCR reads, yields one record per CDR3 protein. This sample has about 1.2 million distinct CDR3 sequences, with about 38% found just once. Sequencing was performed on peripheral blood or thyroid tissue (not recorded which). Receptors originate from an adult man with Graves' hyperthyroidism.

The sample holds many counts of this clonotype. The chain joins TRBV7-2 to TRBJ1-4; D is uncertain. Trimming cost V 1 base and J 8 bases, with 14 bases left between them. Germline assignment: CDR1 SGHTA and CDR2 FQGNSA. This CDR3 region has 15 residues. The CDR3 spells CASSLGARGGEKLFF. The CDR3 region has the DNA TGTGCCAGCAGCTTAGGTGCGCGGGGAGGCGAAAAACTGTTTTTT.

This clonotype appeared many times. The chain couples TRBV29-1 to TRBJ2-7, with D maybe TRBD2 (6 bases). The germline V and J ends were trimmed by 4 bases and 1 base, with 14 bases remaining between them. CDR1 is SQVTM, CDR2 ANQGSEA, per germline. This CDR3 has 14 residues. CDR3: CSVVRRAGSYEQYF. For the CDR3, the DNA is TGCAGCGTTGTTCGGAGGGCGGGTTCCTACGAGCAGTACTTC.

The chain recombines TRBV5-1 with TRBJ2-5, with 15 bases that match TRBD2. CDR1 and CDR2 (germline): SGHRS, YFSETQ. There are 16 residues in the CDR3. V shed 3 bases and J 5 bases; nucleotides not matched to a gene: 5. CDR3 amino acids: CASSSQGTSGRETQYF. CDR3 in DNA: TGCGCCAGCAGCTCCCAGGGGACTAGCGGGAGGGAGACCCAGTACTTC.

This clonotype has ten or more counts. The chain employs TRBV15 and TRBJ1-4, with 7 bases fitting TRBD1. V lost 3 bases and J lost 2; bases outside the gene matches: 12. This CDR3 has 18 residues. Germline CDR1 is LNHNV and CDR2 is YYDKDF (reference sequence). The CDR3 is CATSSHYFTGATNEKLFF. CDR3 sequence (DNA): TGTGCCACCAGCAGTCATTACTTTACAGGGGCTACTAATGAAAAACTGTTTTTT.

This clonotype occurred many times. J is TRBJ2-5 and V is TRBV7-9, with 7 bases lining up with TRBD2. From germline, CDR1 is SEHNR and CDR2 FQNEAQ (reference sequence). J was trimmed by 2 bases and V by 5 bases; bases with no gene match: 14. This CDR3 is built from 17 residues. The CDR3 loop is CASSPGLGLGLQETQYF. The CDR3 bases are TGTGCCAGCAGCCCGGGCCTCGGCCTGGGACTACAAGAGACCCAGTACTTC. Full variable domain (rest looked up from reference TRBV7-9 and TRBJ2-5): DTGVSQNPRHKITKRGQNVTFRCDPISEHNRLYWYRQTLGQGPEFLTYFQNEAQLEKSRLLSDRFSAERPKGSFSTLEIQRTEQGDSAMYLCASSPGLGLGLQETQYFGPGTRLLVL.

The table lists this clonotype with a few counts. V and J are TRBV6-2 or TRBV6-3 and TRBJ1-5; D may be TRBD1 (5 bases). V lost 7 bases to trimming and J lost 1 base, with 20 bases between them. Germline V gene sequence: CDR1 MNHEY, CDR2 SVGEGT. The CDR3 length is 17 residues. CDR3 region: CASTRGPERMSNQPQHF. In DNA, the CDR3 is TGTGCCAGCACCCGGGGACCGGAACGCATGAGCAATCAGCCCCAGCATTTT.

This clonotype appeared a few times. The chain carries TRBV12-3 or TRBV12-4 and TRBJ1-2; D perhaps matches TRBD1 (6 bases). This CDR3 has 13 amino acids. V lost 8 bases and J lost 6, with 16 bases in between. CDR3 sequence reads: CASPRRQEDGYTF. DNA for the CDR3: TGTGCCAGCCCGAGAAGACAGGAGGATGGCTACACCTTC.

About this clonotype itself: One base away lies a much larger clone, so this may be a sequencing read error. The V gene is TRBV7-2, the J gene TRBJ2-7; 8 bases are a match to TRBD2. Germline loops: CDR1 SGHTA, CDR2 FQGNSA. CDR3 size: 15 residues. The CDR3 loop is CASSLVTSGNYEQCF. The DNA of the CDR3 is TGTGCCAGCAGCTTAGTAACTAGCGGAAACTACGAGCAGTGCTTC.